This T cell receptor beta chain was observed in a study of tumor-infiltrating lymphocytes in primary liver carcinoma. Trimming removed 3 bases from V and 1 base from J, with 9 bases in between. The CDR3 is 14 residues long. The germline V gene has CDR1 SEHNR and CDR2 FQNEAQ (reference sequence). This clonotype qualifies as medium-sized (0.01 to 0.1%). The investigators made TCR beta cDNA from 500 ng total RNA, using a constant-region primer. Investigators got TCR beta libraries out of three nested multiplex PCR rounds, done with slightly modified ARM-PCR. A C-beta reverse primer was combined with TRBV1-TRBV30 forward primers in the first two PCR rounds, and each round had roughly 9 cycles. TCRdb called the multiplex PCR reads again in MiXCR, with one record for every CDR3 protein. Of about 20,000 distinct CDR3 sequences listed, 60% to 80% are singletons. DNA and RNA were both co-extracted from roughly 18-30 mg of bulk tissue that had not been sorted.

V usage is TRBV7-9 and J usage is TRBJ1-1; perhaps TRBD1 as D (5 bases). The sequencing input was liver tumor tissue from sampling region 4. Subset here: tumor region T4, right-lateral pole. This receptor was identified in a young woman with primary liver carcinoma and hepatitis B virus infection. The CDR3 region is CASSFGQGNTEAFF. CDR3 nucleotides: TGTGCCAGCAGCTTCGGGCAGGGGAACACTGAAGCTTTCTTT.